This T cell receptor (beta chain) was sequenced during a study of CD8 T cells in Susac syndrome. Reverse transcription of about 0.5 to 1 ug RNA was performed with random hexamers. Via MiXCR, TCRdb re-called the immunoSEQ multiplex PCR reads, giving one row per CDR3 protein. The sample has 150,000 to 200,000 distinct CDR3 sequences, around 93% seen once. V was cut by 2 bases and J by 4 bases, with 14 bases left in between. Germline V gene lookup returns CDR1 MDHEN and CDR2 SYDVKM. This CDR3 has 16 amino acids. The J gene is TRBJ2-2, the V gene TRBV28; D possibly corresponds to TRBD1 (5 bases). This receptor was taken from a human donor with Susac syndrome. The sequenced sample consisted of CD8+ T cells from PBMCs. The CDR3 coding sequence is TGTGCCAGCAGTTTAATGGGTTCGACAGTCACCGGGGAGCTGTTTTTT. Translated, it gives CASSLMGSTVTGELFF.